Below, 13 T cell receptor beta chains from the same sample are listed, as sequenced in a study of cytomegalovirus exposure and HLA in healthy donors. In the PCR, 60 Vbeta and 13 Jbeta primers were used. Clones were sequenced by immunoSEQ multiplex PCR, and TCRdb holds only the in-frame ones, with some missing. The table lists about 160,000 clones, 85% of them singletons. The sequenced sample consisted of PBMCs. The source of these receptors is a boy younger than 10 in good health and CMV-seronegative.

This clone was seen once. The chain recombines TRBV7-8 with TRBJ2-4; 8 bases line up with TRBD1. Trimming cost V 5 bases and J 2 bases; bases outside gene matches: 5. The CDR3 is 15 residues long. Germline V lookup: CDR1 SGHVS, CDR2 FQNEAQ. CDR3 sequence reads: CASSPGGSTKNIQYF. The CDR3 DNA reads as TGTGCCAGCAGCCCAGGGGGCTCTACCAAAAACATTCAGTACTTC. The variable domain in full, completed from reference TRBV7-8 and TRBJ2-4, reads GAGVSQSPRYKVAKRGQDVALRCDPISGHVSLFWYQQALGQGPEFLTYFQNEAQLDKSGLPSDRFFAERPEGSVSTLKIQRTQQEDSAVYLCASSPGGSTKNIQYFGAGTRLSVL.

This clone was seen once. The rearrangement uses TRBV28 and TRBJ1-4, with 7 bases identical to TRBD1. In germline, CDR1 is MDHEN, CDR2 SYDVKM. J lost 7 bases, V lost 2 bases, and 10 bases had no gene match. CDR3 length: 16 residues. CDR3 amino acids: CASSLGRRTGSEKLFF. The CDR3 DNA reads as TGTGCCAGCAGTTTAGGACGAAGGACAGGCTCTGAAAAACTGTTTTTT.

This chain uses TRBV4-1 with TRBJ1-6; 8 nucleotides agree with TRBD1. J lost 0 bases, V lost 4 bases, and 14 bases had no gene match. From germline, CDR1 is MGHRA and CDR2 YSYEKL. This CDR3 contains 20 residues. In nucleotides, the CDR3 is TGCGCCAGCAGCCCTAGACAGGGGATGGACGGAAGCTCCTATAATTCACCCCTCCACTTT. Protein product: CASSPRQGMDGSSYNSPLHF.

The chain recombines TRBV10-3 with TRBJ2-1, with 13 bases matching TRBD2. CDR1 ENHRY and CDR2 SYGVKD come from the germline V gene. V was clipped by 6 bases and J by 7 bases; unmatched bases: 3. The CDR3 has 14 amino acids. The CDR3 here is CAIRGLAGLNEQFF. CDR3 coding DNA: TGTGCCATCAGGGGACTAGCGGGGCTAAATGAGCAGTTCTTC.

V and J are TRBV28 and TRBJ2-6, with D unclear. Germline V gene sequence: CDR1 MDHEN, CDR2 SYDVKM. The CDR3 totals 14 residues. V gave up 3 bases and J gave up 2 bases, with 5 bases separating them. The CDR3: CASSFRAGANVLTF. As DNA, the CDR3 is TGTGCCAGCAGTTTCCGGGCTGGGGCCAACGTCCTGACTTTC.

The sample holds one count of this clone. The chain is built from TRBV9 and TRBJ1-2, with TRBD1 matching over 9 bases. The germline V gene encodes CDR1 SGDLS and CDR2 YYNGEE. This CDR3 has 14 residues. The J segment lost 8 bases and the V segment lost 8 bases, leaving 13 bases of the junction unmatched. In nucleotides, the CDR3 is TGTGCCAGTGGTGGGGGGGACAGGGTGGTAGGCTACACCTTC. This translates into CASGGGDRVVGYTF.

The chain employs TRBV11-2 and TRBJ2-1; D may be TRBD2 (6 bases). Per germline, CDR1 SGHAT and CDR2 FQNNGV. V dropped 0 bases and J dropped 3 bases, with 12 bases sitting between them. The CDR3 contains 16 residues. This CDR3 reads CASSLEPGLDYNEQFF. CDR3 DNA sequence: TGTGCCAGCAGCTTAGAGCCGGGACTGGACTACAATGAGCAGTTCTTC.

This clone was counted once. This chain's CDR3 is CASSFGPGMNTEAFF. The CDR3 DNA is TGTGCCAGCAGTTTCGGTCCAGGGATGAACACTGAAGCTTTCTTT. J is TRBJ1-1 and V is TRBV27, with a possible D match to TRBD1 (5 bases). The CDR3 extends over 15 amino acids. Germline-derived CDR1 and CDR2 are MNHEY and SMNVEV (reference sequence). V shed 3 bases and J shed 0 bases, with 11 bases lying between them.

With respect to this clone: Other DNA sequences from this sample encode an identical CDR3 as well. The rearrangement links TRBV5-8 to TRBJ2-3; possible D gene TRBD1, 5 bases. The CDR3 has 14 amino acids. V was cut by 3 bases and J by 8 bases, with 16 bases left in between. Germline CDR1 is SGHTS and CDR2 is YDEGEE. The CDR3 DNA follows: TGTGCCAGCAGCTCGGGTGCAGGGCATAGTACGCAGTATTTT. It translates to CASSSGAGHSTQYF. Filled out from reference TRBV5-8 and TRBJ2-3, the complete variable domain reads EAGVTQSPTHLIKTRGQQATLRCSPISGHTSVYWYQQALGLGLQFLLWYDEGEERNRGNFPPRFSGRQFPNYSSELNVNALELEDSALYLCASSSGAGHSTQYFGPGTRLTVL.

This chain links TRBV30 with TRBJ1-1; TRBD1 might be the D (6 bases). V shed 0 bases and J shed 1 base, with 9 bases lying between them. This CDR3 region has 14 residues. Germline V gene sequence: CDR1 GTSNPN, CDR2 SVGIG (reference sequence). This CDR3 reads CAWSVPTGNTEAFF. CDR3 nucleotide sequence: TGTGCCTGGAGTGTACCGACAGGGAACACTGAAGCTTTCTTT.

J is TRBJ1-5 and V is TRBV19; D is unresolved. The CDR3 has 14 residues. Germline V lookup: CDR1 LNHDA, CDR2 SQIVND (reference sequence). The V and J ends lost 7 bases and 2 bases respectively, with 12 bases between them. The CDR3 loop reads CASNREVGNQPQHF. CDR3 DNA sequence: TGTGCCAGTAATAGGGAGGTTGGCAATCAGCCCCAGCATTTT.

The CDR3 region has the DNA TGTGCCAGCTCACTCATGACTAGCGCCCAAGAGACCCAGTACTTC. It codes for CASSLMTSAQETQYF. The V and J genes are TRBV18 and TRBJ2-5; 8 positions match TRBD2. CDR1 and CDR2 from the germline V gene are KGHSH and LQKENI. This CDR3 comprises 15 residues. The J segment lost 1 base and the V segment lost 4 bases, leaving 5 bases of the junction unmatched.

The J gene is TRBJ2-7, the V gene TRBV10-2, with no clear D. Deletions cut 0 bases from V and 7 bases from J, with 7 bases between. Germline V gene data show CDR1 as WSHSY and CDR2 as SAAADI. This CDR3 contains 12 residues. The CDR3 nucleotides are TGCGCCAGCAGTGAGTCCGACGGGGAGCAGTACTTC. Translated, it gives CASSESDGEQYF.